These 26 T cell receptor beta chains originate from one sample sequenced in a study of cytomegalovirus exposure and HLA in healthy donors. Both 60 Vbeta primers and 13 Jbeta primers went into the PCR. Generated by immunoSEQ multiplex PCR, the TCRdb table keeps only in-frame clones and is missing some. The table lists roughly 200,000 clones, over 65% of them singletons. The sample taken for sequencing was PBMCs. The receptors were sampled from a woman aged 55-75 years in good health and CMV-seropositive.

The rearrangement joins TRBV5-1 to TRBJ2-2; D perhaps matches TRBD2 (5 bases). The germline CDR1 and CDR2 sequences are SGHRS and YFSETQ. The CDR3 spans 16 residues. Trimming left V 4 bases short and J 2 bases short, with 15 bases between. CDR3 DNA sequence: TGCGCCAGCAGCCCGGTCGGGGTTCCTAACACCGGGGAGCTGTTTTTT. Protein: CASSPVGVPNTGELFF.

The J gene is TRBJ2-1, the V gene TRBV5-1, with TRBD2 identical over 10 bases. Germline CDR1 is SGHRS and CDR2 is YFSETQ. The CDR3 runs to 15 residues. J lost 4 bases, V lost 5 bases, and 6 bases had no gene match. CDR3 loop: CASSQTSGPYNEQFF. The DNA of the CDR3 is TGCGCCAGCAGTCAGACTAGCGGGCCTTACAATGAGCAGTTCTTC.

This chain uses TRBV5-1 with TRBJ1-1, with 8 bases identical to TRBD1. The CDR3 is 16 amino acids. The germline V gene has CDR1 SGHRS and CDR2 YFSETQ. V shed 4 bases, J shed 0 bases, and the junction held 8 bases outside the gene matches. This chain's CDR3 is CASSLWTGPMNTEAFF. In DNA, the CDR3 is TGCGCCAGCAGCCTCTGGACAGGGCCAATGAACACTGAAGCTTTCTTT.

The chain combines TRBV4-3 with TRBJ1-1; tentatively, D is TRBD1 (5 bases). V lost 0 bases to trimming and J lost 5 bases, with 10 bases between them. CDR3 length equals 14 residues. CDR1 LGHNA and CDR2 YSLEER come from the germline V gene. CDR3 nucleotide sequence: TGCGCCAGCAGCCAAGAGTGGGGGGGGACTGAAGCTTTCTTT. This codes for CASSQEWGGTEAFF.

This chain joins TRBV27 and TRBJ1-6; TRBD1 matches 9 bases. J lost 10 bases, V lost 6 bases, and 7 bases had no gene match. The CDR3 extends over 14 amino acids. Looked up from germline, CDR1 is MNHEY and CDR2 is SMNVEV (reference sequence). CDR3 residues: CASRPDRGTSPLHF. CDR3 DNA: TGTGCCAGCAGACCCGACAGGGGGACCTCACCCCTCCACTTT.

CDR3 nucleotide sequence: TGCGCCAGCAGCTCCCGGGACACAATTACTGAGGAAGCTTTCTTT. Translated, it gives CASSSRDTITEEAFF. The genes are TRBV5-1 and TRBJ1-1; TRBD1 might be the D (6 bases). This CDR3 has 15 residues. The V and J ends lost 3 bases and 8 bases respectively, with 20 bases between them. Germline V gene sequence: CDR1 SGHRS, CDR2 YFSETQ.

This chain joins TRBV11-2 and TRBJ1-2; TRBD1 is a possible D gene (6 bases). The CDR3 extends over 16 amino acids. The V gene's germline CDR1 is SGHAT and CDR2 FQNNGV. V gave up 5 bases and J gave up 4 bases, with 20 bases separating them. The CDR3 bases are TGTGCCAGCAGCGACCTCAGGGGCGCCAGCGGCTATGGCTACACCTTC. Its protein product is CASSDLRGASGYGYTF.

The rearrangement uses TRBV5-1 and TRBJ2-3, with 13 bases matching TRBD2. Germline assignment: CDR1 SGHRS and CDR2 YFSETQ. The length of the CDR3 is 14 residues. J was trimmed by 13 bases and V by 4 bases; bases with no gene match: 9. This CDR3 is CASSRGTSGDLEYF. The CDR3 DNA follows: TGCGCCAGCAGCCGTGGGACTAGCGGGGACCTAGAGTATTTT.

The V gene is TRBV6-5, the J gene TRBJ1-2; 7 bases map to TRBD1. Germline lookup yields CDR1 MNHEY and CDR2 SVGAGI. This CDR3 is built from 14 residues. J gave up 4 bases and V 7 bases, and 9 bases lay outside the gene matches. This CDR3 is CASTMDRSGYGYTF. The CDR3 coding sequence is TGTGCCAGCACCATGGACAGGTCTGGCTATGGCTACACCTTC.

The chain is built from TRBV5-1 and TRBJ2-5, with 9 bases aligning to TRBD1. J was trimmed by 7 bases and V by 4 bases; bases with no gene match: 11. The CDR3 is 15 residues long. Per the germline V gene, CDR1 is SGHRS and CDR2 is YFSETQ. This CDR3 reads CASSPGQGGLGTQYF. The CDR3 bases are TGCGCCAGCAGCCCGGGACAGGGCGGGCTTGGGACCCAGTACTTC.

The CDR3, as DNA: TGTGCCAGCAGTTTCAAGGGGGTAAATGGAAACACCATATATTTT. The encoded protein is CASSFKGVNGNTIYF. J is TRBJ1-3 and V is TRBV28, with D maybe TRBD1 (6 bases). Looked up from germline, CDR1 is MDHEN and CDR2 is SYDVKM. The CDR3 consists of 15 residues. Trimming cost V 3 bases and J 3 bases, with 12 bases left between them.

The chain carries TRBV27 and TRBJ2-5, with 7 bases fitting TRBD1. The CDR3 consists of 14 residues. Germline V gene data show CDR1 as MNHEY and CDR2 as SMNVEV (reference sequence). The V segment lost 2 bases and the J segment 5 bases; nucleotides outside the gene matches: 5. Here the CDR3 reads CASSLIRGWETQYF. The CDR3 bases are TGTGCCAGCAGTTTAATCAGGGGGTGGGAGACCCAGTACTTC.

This clone was seen a single time. This chain links TRBV11-2 with TRBJ1-1, with a weak D call TRBD1 (6 bases). Germline-derived CDR1 and CDR2 are SGHAT and FQNNGV. The V and J ends lost 5 bases and 1 base respectively, with 11 bases between them. The length of the CDR3 is 14 residues. The CDR3 bases are TGTGCCAGCAGCCACCCGGACAGGAACACTGAAGCTTTCTTT. Translated, it gives CASSHPDRNTEAFF.

V and J are TRBV21-1 and TRBJ1-3; the table assigns TRBD1, which was not confirmed against the DNA. TRBV21-1 is noted as a pseudogene. This CDR3 spans 14 amino acids. The CDR3 spells CASSKGSEGNTIYF. The CDR3 nucleotides are TGTGCCAGCAGCAAAGGGTCAGAAGGAAACACCATATATTTT.

The rearrangement joins TRBV6-1 to TRBJ2-2; D remains unclear. The germline V gene encodes CDR1 MNHNS and CDR2 SASEGT. Trimming cost V 4 bases and J 2 bases, with 8 bases left between them. The CDR3 loop spans 14 amino acids. CDR3 nucleotide sequence: TGTGCCAGCAGTGGATACAGCAACACCGGGGAGCTGTTTTTT. It codes for CASSGYSNTGELFF.

This chain joins TRBV5-5 and TRBJ2-7; 9 nucleotides align to TRBD2. There are 17 residues in the CDR3. The germline V gene has CDR1 SGHKS and CDR2 YYEKEE (reference sequence). J gave up 0 bases and V 0 bases, and 7 bases lay outside the gene matches. CDR3 nucleotides: TGTGCCAGCAGCTTGGTGGCTAGCGGGGACTTCTCCTACGAGCAGTACTTC. Its translation is CASSLVASGDFSYEQYF.

This rearrangement joins TRBV4-2 to TRBJ2-1; the D gene is possibly TRBD1 (5 bases). The V gene lost 0 bases and the J gene lost 9 bases, with 21 bases spanning the gap. The germline CDR1 and CDR2 sequences are LGHNA and YNFKEQ. This CDR3 is 17 amino acids long. The CDR3 bases are TGTGCCAGCAGCCAAGAAAGGGGTGAGAAGGGGAAAAGTGAGCAGTTCTTC. Its protein product is CASSQERGEKGKSEQFF.

This sequence joins TRBV2 and TRBJ1-1; a weak D match, TRBD1 (5 bases). This CDR3 spans 15 amino acids. Trimming removed 1 base at V and 5 bases at J, with 14 bases between. The germline V gene has CDR1 SNHLY and CDR2 FYNNEI. CDR3: CASSEVGQGHTEAFF. The CDR3 region has the DNA TGTGCCAGCAGTGAAGTAGGCCAGGGCCATACTGAAGCTTTCTTT.

This clone was counted between two and nine times. The genes are TRBV5-4 and TRBJ1-2; 9 bases are a match to TRBD1. V was clipped by 3 bases and J by 5 bases; unmatched bases: 5. There are 14 residues in the CDR3. Germline lookup yields CDR1 SGHNT and CDR2 YYREEE (reference sequence). The CDR3 sequence is CASSSNRGRYGYTF. The CDR3 DNA is TGTGCCAGCAGCTCGAACAGGGGGCGGTATGGCTACACCTTC.

The chain's CDR3 is CAISGDRSNSGNTIYF. As DNA, the CDR3 is TGTGCCATCAGTGGGGACAGGTCCAACTCTGGAAACACCATATATTTT. The V gene is TRBV10-3, the J gene TRBJ1-3; 8 bases are a match to TRBD1. Per the germline V gene, CDR1 is ENHRY and CDR2 is SYGVKD. The CDR3 sequence is 16 residues long. V gave up 4 bases and J gave up 0 bases; unmatched junction bases: 5.

V is TRBV10-1 and J is TRBJ2-1, with 7 bases that match TRBD2. Germline assignment: CDR1 WNHNN and CDR2 SYGVQD (reference sequence). J gave up 4 bases and V 0 bases, and 3 bases lay outside the gene matches. This CDR3 has 15 residues. CDR3 sequence reads: CASSESLAEYNEQFF. CDR3 coding DNA: TGCGCCAGCAGTGAGTCTCTAGCGGAATACAATGAGCAGTTCTTC.

The chain employs TRBV15 and TRBJ2-7; 11 bases are a match to TRBD1. V lost 5 bases and J lost 6; bases outside the gene matches: 6. Germline assignment: CDR1 LNHNV and CDR2 YYDKDF (reference sequence). The CDR3 has 14 residues. The CDR3 DNA follows: TGTGCCACCAGCGAGGGACAGGGGGAGGCCGAGCAGTACTTC. Encoded protein: CATSEGQGEAEQYF.

The chain recombines TRBV10-3 with TRBJ2-7, with TRBD1 as a possible D gene (5 bases). Germline V gene lookup returns CDR1 ENHRY and CDR2 SYGVKD. There are 16 residues in the CDR3. Trimming left V 3 bases short and J 3 bases short, with 18 bases between. As DNA, the CDR3 is TGTGCCATCAGTGAAGGGGCGACTCGTGCAAACTACGAGCAGTACTTC. This encodes CAISEGATRANYEQYF.

This chain uses TRBV27 with TRBJ1-5, with 9 bases aligning to TRBD1. Per the germline V gene, CDR1 is MNHEY and CDR2 is SMNVEV (reference sequence). After removal of 5 bases from V and 0 bases from J, the junction contained 8 bases not matched to a gene. The CDR3 runs to 17 residues. DNA of the CDR3: TGTGCCAGCAGTCCAGGTTCGGGACAGGGTAGCAATCAGCCCCAGCATTTT. Translated, it gives CASSPGSGQGSNQPQHF.

The chain is built from TRBV10-3 and TRBJ2-7, with TRBD1 matching over 9 bases. The germline V gene has CDR1 ENHRY and CDR2 SYGVKD. Trimming cost V 6 bases and J 2 bases; bases outside gene matches: 5. The CDR3 is made up of 14 amino acids. The CDR3 here is CAIRPGQGTYEQYF. For the CDR3, the DNA is TGTGCCATCAGACCGGGACAGGGTACCTACGAGCAGTACTTC.

V and J are TRBV27 and TRBJ1-1; D is possibly TRBD1 (5 bases). V gave up 5 bases and J gave up 1 base, with 14 bases separating them. Germline loops: CDR1 MNHEY, CDR2 SMNVEV (reference sequence). The CDR3 has 15 residues. Here the CDR3 reads CASSVYTGSNTEAFF. CDR3 DNA: TGTGCCAGCAGTGTCTATACAGGATCGAACACTGAAGCTTTCTTT.